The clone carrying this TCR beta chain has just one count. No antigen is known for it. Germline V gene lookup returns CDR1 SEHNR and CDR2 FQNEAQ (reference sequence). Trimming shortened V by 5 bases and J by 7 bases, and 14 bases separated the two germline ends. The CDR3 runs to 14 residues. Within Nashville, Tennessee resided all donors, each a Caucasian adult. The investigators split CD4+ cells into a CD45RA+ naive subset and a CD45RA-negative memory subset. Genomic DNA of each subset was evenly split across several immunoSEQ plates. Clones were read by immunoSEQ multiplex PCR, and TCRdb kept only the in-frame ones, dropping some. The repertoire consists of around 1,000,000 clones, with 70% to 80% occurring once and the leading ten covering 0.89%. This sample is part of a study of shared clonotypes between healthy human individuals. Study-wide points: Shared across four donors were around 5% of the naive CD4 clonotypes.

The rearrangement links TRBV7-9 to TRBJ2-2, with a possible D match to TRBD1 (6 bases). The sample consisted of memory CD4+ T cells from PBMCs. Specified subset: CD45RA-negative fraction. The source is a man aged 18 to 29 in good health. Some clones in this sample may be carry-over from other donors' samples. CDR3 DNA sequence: TGTGCCAGCAGCCCTAACAGGGATATCGGGGAGCTGTTTTTT. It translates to CASSPNRDIGELFF.